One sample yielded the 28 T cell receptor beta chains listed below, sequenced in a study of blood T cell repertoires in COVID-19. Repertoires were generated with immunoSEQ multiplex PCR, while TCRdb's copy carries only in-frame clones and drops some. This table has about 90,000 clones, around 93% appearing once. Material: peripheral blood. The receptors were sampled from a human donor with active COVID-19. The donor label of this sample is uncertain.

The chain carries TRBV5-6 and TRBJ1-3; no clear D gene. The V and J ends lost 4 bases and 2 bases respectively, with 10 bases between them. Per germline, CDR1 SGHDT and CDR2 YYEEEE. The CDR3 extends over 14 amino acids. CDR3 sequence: CASSGDMPGNTIYF. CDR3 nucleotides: TGTGCCAGCAGCGGCGACATGCCTGGAAACACCATATATTTT.

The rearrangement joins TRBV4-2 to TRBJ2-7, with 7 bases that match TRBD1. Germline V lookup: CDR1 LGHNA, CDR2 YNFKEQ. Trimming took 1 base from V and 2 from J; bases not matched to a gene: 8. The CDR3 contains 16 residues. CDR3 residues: CASSQVTQGLAYEQYF. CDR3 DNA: TGTGCCAGCAGCCAAGTTACACAGGGGCTCGCCTACGAGCAGTACTTC.

The CDR3, as DNA: TGCAGTGCTAGACGGAGATATGAAGCTTTCTTT. Amino acid sequence: CSARRRYEAFF. The chain has TRBV20-1 and TRBJ1-1; D is uncertain. The CDR3 runs to 11 residues. The germline gives CDR1 DFQATT, CDR2 SNEGSKA (reference sequence). Trimming removed 2 bases from V and 7 bases from J, with 8 bases in between.

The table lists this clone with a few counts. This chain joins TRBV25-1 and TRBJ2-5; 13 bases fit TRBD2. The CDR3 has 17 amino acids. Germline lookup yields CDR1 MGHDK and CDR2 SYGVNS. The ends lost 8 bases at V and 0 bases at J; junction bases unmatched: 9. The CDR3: CASGRLAGGLYQETQYF. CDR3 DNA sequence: TGTGCCAGCGGGAGACTAGCGGGGGGCCTGTACCAAGAGACCCAGTACTTC.

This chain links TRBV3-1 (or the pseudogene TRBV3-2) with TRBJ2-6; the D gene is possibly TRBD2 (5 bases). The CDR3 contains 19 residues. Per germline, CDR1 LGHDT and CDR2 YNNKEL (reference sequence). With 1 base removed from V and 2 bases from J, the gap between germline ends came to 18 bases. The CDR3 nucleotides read TGTGCCAGCAGCCAAGGTTTAGGAGGAGGTCGGGCTGGGGCCAACGTCCTGACTTTC. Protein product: CASSQGLGGGRAGANVLTF.

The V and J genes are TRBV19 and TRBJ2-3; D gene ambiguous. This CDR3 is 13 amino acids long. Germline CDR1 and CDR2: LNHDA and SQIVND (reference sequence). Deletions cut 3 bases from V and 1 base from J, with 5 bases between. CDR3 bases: TGTGCCAGTAGTATTGGCCGCACAGATACGCAGTATTTT. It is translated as CASSIGRTDTQYF.

The CDR3 bases are TGTGCCACGGGGGAGAGGGGGGGGCTAGATACGCAGTATTTT. Amino acid sequence: CATGERGGLDTQYF. The chain couples TRBV7-8 to TRBJ2-3; perhaps TRBD2 as D (7 bases). The germline V gene encodes CDR1 SGHVS and CDR2 FQNEAQ. The CDR3 sequence is 14 residues long. V gave up 10 bases and J gave up 5 bases, with 19 bases separating them.

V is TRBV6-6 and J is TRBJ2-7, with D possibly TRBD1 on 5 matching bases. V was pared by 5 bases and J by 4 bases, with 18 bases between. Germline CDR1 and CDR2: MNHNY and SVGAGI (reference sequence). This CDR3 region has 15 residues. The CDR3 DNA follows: TGTGCCAGCAGTCTTAGGGGTGGCAGTTTGTACGAGCAGTACTTC. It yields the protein CASSLRGGSLYEQYF.

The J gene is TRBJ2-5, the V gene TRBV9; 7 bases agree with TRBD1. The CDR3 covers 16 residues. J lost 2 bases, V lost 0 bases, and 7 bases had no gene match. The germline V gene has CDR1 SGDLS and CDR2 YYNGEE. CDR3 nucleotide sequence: TGTGCCAGCAGCGTAGGACAGGGTGGGGATCAAGAGACCCAGTACTTC. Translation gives CASSVGQGGDQETQYF.

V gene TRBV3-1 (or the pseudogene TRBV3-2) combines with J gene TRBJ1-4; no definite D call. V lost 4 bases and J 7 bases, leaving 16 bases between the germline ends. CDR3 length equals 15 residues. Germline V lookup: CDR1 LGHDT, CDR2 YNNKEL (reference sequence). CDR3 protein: CASSLGGGVGEKLFF. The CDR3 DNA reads TGTGCCAGCAGCCTCGGTGGCGGGGTGGGTGAAAAACTGTTTTTT.

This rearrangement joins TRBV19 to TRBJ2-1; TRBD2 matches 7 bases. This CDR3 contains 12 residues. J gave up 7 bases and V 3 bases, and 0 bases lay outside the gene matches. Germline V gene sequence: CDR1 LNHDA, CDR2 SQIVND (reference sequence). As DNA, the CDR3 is TGTGCCAGTAGTATCGGGGGGAATGAGCAGTTCTTC. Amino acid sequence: CASSIGGNEQFF.

The CDR3 DNA reads TGCGCCAGCAGCCCCACTCGGGACAGGGGTTTTCATCTGCGGGCCAACGTCCTGACTTTC. Amino acid sequence: CASSPTRDRGFHLRANVLTF. The chain is built from TRBV4-1 and TRBJ2-6; 10 positions match TRBD1. The CDR3 covers 20 residues. CDR1 and CDR2 (germline): MGHRA, YSYEKL. With 4 bases clipped from V and 5 bases from J, the junction kept 17 bases outside the gene matches.

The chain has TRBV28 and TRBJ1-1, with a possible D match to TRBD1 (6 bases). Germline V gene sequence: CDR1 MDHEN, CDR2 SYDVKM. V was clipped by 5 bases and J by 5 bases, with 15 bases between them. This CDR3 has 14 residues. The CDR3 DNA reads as TGTGCCAGCAGTAACAGGGACAAGGGAACTGAAGCTTTCTTT. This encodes CASSNRDKGTEAFF.

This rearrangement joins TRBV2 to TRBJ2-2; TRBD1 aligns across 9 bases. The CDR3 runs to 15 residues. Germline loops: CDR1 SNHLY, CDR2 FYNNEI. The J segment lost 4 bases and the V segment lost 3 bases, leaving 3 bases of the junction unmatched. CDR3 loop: CASSEWGQGTGELFF. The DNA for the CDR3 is TGTGCCAGCAGTGAGTGGGGACAGGGCACCGGGGAGCTGTTTTTT.

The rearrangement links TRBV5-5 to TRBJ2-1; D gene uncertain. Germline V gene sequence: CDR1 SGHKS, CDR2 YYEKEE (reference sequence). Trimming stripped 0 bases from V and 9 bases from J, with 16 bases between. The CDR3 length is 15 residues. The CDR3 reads CASSLALGVLGEQFF. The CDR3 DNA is TGTGCCAGCAGCTTGGCTCTAGGCGTGTTAGGTGAGCAGTTCTTC.

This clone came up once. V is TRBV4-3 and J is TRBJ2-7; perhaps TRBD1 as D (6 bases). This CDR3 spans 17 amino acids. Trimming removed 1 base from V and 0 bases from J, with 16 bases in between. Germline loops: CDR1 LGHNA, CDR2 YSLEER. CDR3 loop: CASSQGFQDSHSYEQYF. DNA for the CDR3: TGCGCCAGCAGCCAAGGTTTTCAGGACAGCCACTCCTACGAGCAGTACTTC.

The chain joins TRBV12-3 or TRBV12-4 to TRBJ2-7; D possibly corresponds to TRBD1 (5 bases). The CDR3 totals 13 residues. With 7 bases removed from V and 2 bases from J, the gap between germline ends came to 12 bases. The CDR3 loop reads CASTLDSTYEQYF. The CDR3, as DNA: TGTGCCAGCACCCTCGACAGTACCTACGAGCAGTACTTC.

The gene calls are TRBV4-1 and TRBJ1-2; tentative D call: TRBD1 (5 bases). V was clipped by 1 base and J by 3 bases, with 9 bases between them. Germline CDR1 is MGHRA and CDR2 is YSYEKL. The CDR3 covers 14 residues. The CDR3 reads CASSQGDSYYGYTF. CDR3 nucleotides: TGCGCCAGCAGCCAAGGCGACAGTTACTATGGCTACACCTTC.

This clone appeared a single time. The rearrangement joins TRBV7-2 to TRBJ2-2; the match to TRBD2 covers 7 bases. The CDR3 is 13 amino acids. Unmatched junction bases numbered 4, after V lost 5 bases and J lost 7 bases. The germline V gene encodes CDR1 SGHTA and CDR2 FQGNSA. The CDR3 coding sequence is TGTGCCAGCAGCCCCCGGGGGGACGGGGAGCTGTTTTTT. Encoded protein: CASSPRGDGELFF.

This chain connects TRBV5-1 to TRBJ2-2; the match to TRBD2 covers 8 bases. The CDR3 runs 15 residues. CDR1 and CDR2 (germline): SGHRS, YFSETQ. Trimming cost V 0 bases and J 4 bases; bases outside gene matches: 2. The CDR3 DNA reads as TGCGCCAGCAGCTTGGTCGCGGGGGGCACCGGGGAGCTGTTTTTT. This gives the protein CASSLVAGGTGELFF. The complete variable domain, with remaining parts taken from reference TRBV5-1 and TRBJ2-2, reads KAGVTQTPRYLIKTRGQQVTLSCSPISGHRSVSWYQQTPGQGLQFLFEYFSETQRNKGNFPGRFSGRQFSNSRSEMNVSTLELGDSALYLCASSLVAGGTGELFFGEGSRLTVL.

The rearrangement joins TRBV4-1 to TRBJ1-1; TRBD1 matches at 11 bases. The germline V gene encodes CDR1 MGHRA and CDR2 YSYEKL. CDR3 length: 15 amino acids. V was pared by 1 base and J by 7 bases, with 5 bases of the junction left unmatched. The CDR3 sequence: CASSQVGQGAIEAFF. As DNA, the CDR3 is TGCGCCAGCAGCCAAGTCGGACAGGGGGCAATTGAAGCTTTCTTT.

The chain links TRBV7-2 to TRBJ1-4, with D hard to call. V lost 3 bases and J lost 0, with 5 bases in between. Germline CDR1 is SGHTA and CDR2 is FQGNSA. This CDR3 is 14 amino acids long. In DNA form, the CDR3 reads TGTGCCAGCAGCTTGAAGCCAACTAATGAAAAACTGTTTTTT. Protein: CASSLKPTNEKLFF.

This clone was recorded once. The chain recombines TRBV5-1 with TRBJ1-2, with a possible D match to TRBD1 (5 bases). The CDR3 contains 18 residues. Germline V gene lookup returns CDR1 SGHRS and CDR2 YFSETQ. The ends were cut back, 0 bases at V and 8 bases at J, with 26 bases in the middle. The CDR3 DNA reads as TGCGCCAGCAGCTTGGTTGCGAGGACAAGCCGACGATCGTGGGGCTACACCTTC. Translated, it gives CASSLVARTSRRSWGYTF.

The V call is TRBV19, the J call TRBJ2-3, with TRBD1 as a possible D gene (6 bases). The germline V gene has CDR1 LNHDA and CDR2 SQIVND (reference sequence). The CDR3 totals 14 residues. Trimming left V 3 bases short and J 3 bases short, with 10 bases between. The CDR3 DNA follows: TGTGCCAGTAGTATCCAACAGGGTACAGATACGCAGTATTTT. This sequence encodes CASSIQQGTDTQYF.

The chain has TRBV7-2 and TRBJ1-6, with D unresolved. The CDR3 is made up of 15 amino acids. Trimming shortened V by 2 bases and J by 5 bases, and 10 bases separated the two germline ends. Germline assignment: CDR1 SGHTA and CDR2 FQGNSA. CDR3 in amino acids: CASSLMSADNSPLHF. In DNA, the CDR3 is TGTGCCAGCAGCTTAATGTCCGCAGATAATTCACCCCTCCACTTT.

In DNA form, the CDR3 reads TGTGCCAGCAGCCACAACGGGATTACGCAGTATTTT. Protein product: CASSHNGITQYF. This chain uses TRBV7-9 with TRBJ2-3, with D possibly being TRBD2 (5 bases). Trimming stripped 5 bases from V and 8 bases from J, with 11 bases between. CDR3 length: 12 residues. Germline assignment: CDR1 SEHNR and CDR2 FQNEAQ (reference sequence). Supplemented by reference TRBV7-9 and TRBJ2-3, the full variable domain reads DTGVSQNPRHKITKRGQNVTFRCDPISEHNRLYWYRQTLGQGPEFLTYFQNEAQLEKSRLLSDRFSAERPKGSFSTLEIQRTEQGDSAMYLCASSHNGITQYFGPGTRLTVL.

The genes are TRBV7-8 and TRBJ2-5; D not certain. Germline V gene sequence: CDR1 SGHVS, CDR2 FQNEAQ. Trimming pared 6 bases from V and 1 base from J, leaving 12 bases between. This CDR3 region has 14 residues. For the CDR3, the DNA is TGTGCCAGCAGGCCAATAGACTTCCAAGAGACCCAGTACTTC. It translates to CASRPIDFQETQYF.

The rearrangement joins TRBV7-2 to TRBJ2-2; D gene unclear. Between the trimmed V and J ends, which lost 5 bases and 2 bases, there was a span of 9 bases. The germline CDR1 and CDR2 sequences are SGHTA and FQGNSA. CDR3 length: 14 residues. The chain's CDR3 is CASSPSFNTGELFF. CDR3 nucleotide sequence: TGTGCCAGCAGCCCGTCCTTCAACACCGGGGAGCTGTTTTTT.